The present TCR beta chain was sequenced within a study of blood T cell repertoires in COVID-19. Clones were sequenced by immunoSEQ multiplex PCR, and TCRdb holds only the in-frame ones, with some missing. Here the sample spans 300,000 to 400,000 clones, around 87% being singletons. This clone was observed a single time. The CDR3 consists of 15 residues. V shed 6 bases, J shed 5 bases, and the junction held 10 bases outside the gene matches. The germline gives CDR1 ENHRY, CDR2 SYGVKD. The chain recombines TRBV10-3 with TRBJ1-1; TRBD1 aligns across 9 bases. The sample comprised peripheral blood. The receptor was isolated from a woman aged 45 to 65 who had recovered from COVID-19. For the CDR3, the DNA is TGTGCCATCAGGTCGGGGGACAGGGTGAGAACTGAAGCTTTCTTT. Its protein is CAIRSGDRVRTEAFF.